Following are 24 T cell receptor beta chains from one sample sequenced in a study of T-cell reconstitution after alpha-beta-depleted transplantation in children. A library of TCRbeta sequences, prepared with unique molecular identifiers, was generated. TCRdb re-analysed the PCR reads in MiXCR, keeping a single row per CDR3 protein. Altogether roughly 500,000 distinct CDR3 sequences are present, about 17% being singletons, with the ten largest covering approximately 3%. This specimen was PBMCs from the stem cell graft donor, taken from the stem cell graft. The receptors stem from a human donor who donated a stem cell graft to a child with acute lymphoblastic leukemia.

The chain recombines TRBV3-1 with TRBJ2-2; D is undetermined. Trimming pared 0 bases from V and 1 base from J, leaving 9 bases between. Germline-derived CDR1 and CDR2 are LGHDT and YNNKEL (reference sequence). This CDR3 has 16 residues. The CDR3 bases are TGTGCCAGCAGCCAAGACGAACAAATGAACACCGGGGAGCTGTTTTTT. The encoded protein is CASSQDEQMNTGELFF.

The V and J genes are TRBV30 and TRBJ1-5; D unclear. CDR1 and CDR2 (germline): GTSNPN, SVGIG (reference sequence). This CDR3 contains 15 residues. V lost 0 bases and J lost 1, with 10 bases in between. This CDR3 reads CAWSVVTGSNQPQHF. As DNA, the CDR3 is TGTGCCTGGAGTGTGGTGACGGGGAGCAATCAGCCCCAGCATTTT.

This chain joins TRBV5-1 and TRBJ1-2, with D possibly matching TRBD1 (5 bases). This CDR3 is 16 amino acids long. Germline V gene data show CDR1 as SGHRS and CDR2 as YFSETQ. The ends were cut back, 0 bases at V and 2 bases at J, with 14 bases in the middle. The CDR3 region is CASSLELRGLNYGYTF. CDR3 bases: TGCGCCAGCAGCTTGGAGTTACGGGGCCTCAACTATGGCTACACCTTC.

The V and J genes are TRBV12-3 or TRBV12-4 and TRBJ2-3; D is perhaps TRBD1 or TRBD2 (5 bases each). This CDR3 spans 17 amino acids. V was trimmed by 3 bases and J by 4 bases, leaving 20 bases between them. In nucleotides, the CDR3 is TGTGCCAGCAGTTTTGGTCGAGGGGTCCGAGGCGCAGATACGCAGTATTTT. Its translation is CASSFGRGVRGADTQYF.

The chain uses TRBV13 and TRBJ1-6; D remains ambiguous. The CDR3 totals 14 residues. Germline V gene lookup returns CDR1 PRHDT and CDR2 FYEKMQ (reference sequence). V was pared by 2 bases and J by 9 bases, with 11 bases between. CDR3 residues: CASSLSVLSSPLHF. DNA of the CDR3: TGTGCCAGCAGCTTATCGGTCCTTAGTTCACCCCTCCACTTT.

This clonotype showed up just a few times. The chain links TRBV29-1 to TRBJ2-1; 7 bases fit TRBD2. J lost 0 bases, V lost 0 bases, and 5 bases had no gene match. CDR1 is SQVTM, CDR2 ANQGSEA, per germline. This CDR3 has 16 residues. The CDR3 protein is CSVEDLGGFSYNEQFF. The CDR3 coding sequence is TGCAGCGTTGAAGATCTCGGGGGGTTCTCCTACAATGAGCAGTTCTTC.

This clonotype appeared a few times. The V gene is TRBV5-1, the J gene TRBJ1-1; no firm D call. There are 15 residues in the CDR3. Germline V gene data show CDR1 as SGHRS and CDR2 as YFSETQ. Trimming left V 3 bases short and J 5 bases short, with 17 bases between. The CDR3 sequence is CASSWEGGGRTEAFF. CDR3 sequence (DNA): TGCGCCAGCAGCTGGGAGGGAGGAGGGAGGACTGAAGCTTTCTTT.

The chain uses TRBV18 and TRBJ1-1; D uncertain. The CDR3 runs to 16 residues. Germline V gene data show CDR1 as KGHSH and CDR2 as LQKENI. Deletions cut 0 bases from V and 3 bases from J, with 14 bases between. The CDR3 protein is CASSPPNRARDTEAFF. Written as DNA, the CDR3 is TGTGCCAGCTCACCACCAAATCGAGCGAGGGACACTGAAGCTTTCTTT.

V is TRBV29-1 and J is TRBJ2-1; possibly TRBD1 for D (6 bases). V lost 3 bases to trimming and J lost 4 bases, with 13 bases between them. From germline, CDR1 is SQVTM and CDR2 ANQGSEA. The CDR3 is made up of 14 amino acids. CDR3 nucleotide sequence: TGCAGCGTTGAGTCCAGGGGCCATTACAATGAGCAGTTCTTC. Amino acid sequence: CSVESRGHYNEQFF.

On this clonotype: A read error may account for a junction end that differs from germline. The chain combines TRBV6-1 with TRBJ1-2; D call uncertain. There are 13 residues in the CDR3. Germline V gene data show CDR1 as MNHNS and CDR2 as SASEGT. The CDR3 loop is CASSHPEALGLNF. Written as DNA, the CDR3 is TGTGCCAGCAGTCATCCGGAAGCCCTCGGATTAAATTTC.

J is TRBJ1-1 and V is TRBV5-1; possible D gene TRBD1, 6 bases. This CDR3 contains 14 residues. Germline lookup yields CDR1 SGHRS and CDR2 YFSETQ. Deletions cut 4 bases from V and 0 bases from J, with 10 bases between. Here the CDR3 DNA reads TGCGCCAGCAGCGAGGGGGACGTGAACACTGAAGCTTTCTTT. Translation: CASSEGDVNTEAFF.

This clonotype was seen more than once but under ten times. Here the CDR3 reads CATRRSNSYNEQFF. In DNA, the CDR3 is TGTGCCACCAGACGGTCTAACTCCTACAATGAGCAGTTCTTC. The rearrangement uses TRBV15 and TRBJ2-1; unclear D gene. This CDR3 contains 14 residues. Germline V lookup: CDR1 LNHNV, CDR2 YYDKDF (reference sequence). V lost 6 bases and J lost 0, with 9 bases in between.

The chain couples TRBV5-1 to TRBJ1-4; D is undetermined. V was trimmed by 0 bases and J by 7 bases, leaving 13 bases between them. This CDR3 contains 15 residues. The V gene's germline CDR1 is SGHRS and CDR2 YFSETQ. The CDR3 DNA is TGCGCCAGCAGCTTGGATACGTGGAACGTTGAAAAACTGTTTTTT. The encoded protein is CASSLDTWNVEKLFF.

The rearrangement joins TRBV29-1 to TRBJ2-1; 9 nucleotides match TRBD2. Germline V CDR1 and CDR2: SQVTM, ANQGSEA. This CDR3 is built from 14 residues. V lost 7 bases, J lost 5 bases, and 9 bases stayed unmatched. This CDR3 reads CSGLPGLAHNEQFF. The CDR3, as DNA: TGCAGCGGACTCCCAGGACTAGCGCACAATGAGCAGTTCTTC.

V usage is TRBV5-1 and J usage is TRBJ2-3; 11 bases fit TRBD2. This CDR3 is built from 19 residues. The germline CDR1 and CDR2 sequences are SGHRS and YFSETQ. The junction had 14 bases not matched to a gene; V was cut back by 3 bases and J by 2 bases. The CDR3: CASSWTTSGDSLDTDTQYF. CDR3 bases: TGCGCCAGCAGCTGGACGACTAGCGGGGATAGCCTTGACACAGATACGCAGTATTTT. Complete variable domain (other parts from reference TRBV5-1 and TRBJ2-3): KAGVTQTPRYLIKTRGQQVTLSCSPISGHRSVSWYQQTPGQGLQFLFEYFSETQRNKGNFPGRFSGRQFSNSRSEMNVSTLELGDSALYLCASSWTTSGDSLDTDTQYFGPGTRLTVL.

The chain combines TRBV10-3 with TRBJ2-7, with TRBD1 identical over 8 bases. Germline V gene sequence: CDR1 ENHRY, CDR2 SYGVKD. The length of the CDR3 is 15 residues. Unmatched junction bases numbered 6, after V lost 3 bases and J lost 2 bases. CDR3 residues: CAISDGQGLTYEQYF. As DNA, the CDR3 is TGTGCCATCAGTGATGGACAGGGATTGACCTACGAGCAGTACTTC.

This clonotype was recorded a few times. The chain carries TRBV7-6 and TRBJ1-6; D not resolved. CDR1 is SGHVS, CDR2 FNYEAQ, per germline. The length of the CDR3 is 14 residues. The V gene lost 5 bases and the J gene lost 4 bases, with 9 bases spanning the gap. The CDR3 nucleotides read TGTGCCAGCAGCCCCGGCGTATATAATTCACCCCTCCACTTT. It specifies CASSPGVYNSPLHF.

This clonotype was seen a few times. The chain combines TRBV20-1 with TRBJ2-1, with 9 bases aligning to TRBD1. Germline CDR1 DFQATT, CDR2 SNEGSKA (reference sequence). V lost 5 bases, J lost 7 bases, and 12 bases stayed unmatched. This CDR3 comprises 15 residues. CDR3 sequence (DNA): TGCAGTGCTGTTCCGGGACAGGGTAGAGGAAATGAGCAGTTCTTC. Its translation: CSAVPGQGRGNEQFF.

There are a few counts of this clonotype. The CDR3 reads CASSSALSSYNEQFF. The CDR3, as DNA: TGCGCCAGCAGTTCCGCCCTTAGCTCCTACAATGAGCAGTTCTTC. The chain joins TRBV5-1 to TRBJ2-1; D call uncertain. There are 15 residues in the CDR3. Trimming stripped 5 bases from V and 0 bases from J, with 12 bases between. Germline CDR1 SGHRS, CDR2 YFSETQ.

The chain has TRBV5-1 and TRBJ2-2; D is uncertain. Germline V gene lookup returns CDR1 SGHRS and CDR2 YFSETQ. The V end was cut by 3 bases, the J end by 6 bases, with 9 bases between. The CDR3 loop spans 13 amino acids. The DNA of the CDR3 is TGCGCCAGCAGCTCCCTCGGATCCGGGGAGCTGTTTTTT. Translated: CASSSLGSGELFF.

Many counts were recorded for this clonotype. The chain has TRBV20-1 and TRBJ2-3; TRBD2 matches 7 bases. This CDR3 is 15 amino acids long. Germline V gene data show CDR1 as DFQATT and CDR2 as SNEGSKA (reference sequence). Trimming cost V 0 bases and J 10 bases; bases outside gene matches: 13. CDR3 in amino acids: CSARDLASGSGAQYF. The CDR3 DNA follows: TGCAGTGCTAGAGATTTGGCTAGCGGCTCGGGGGCGCAGTATTTT.

The chain combines TRBV4-1 with TRBJ2-1, with 16 bases aligning to TRBD2. The CDR3 is made up of 17 amino acids. The V segment lost 4 bases and the J segment 4 bases; nucleotides outside the gene matches: 4. Germline CDR1 and CDR2: MGHRA and YSYEKL. The CDR3 loop reads CASSLGTSGRGYNEQFF. CDR3 bases: TGCGCCAGCAGCCTTGGGACTAGCGGGAGGGGGTACAATGAGCAGTTCTTC.

The CDR3 DNA is TGTGCCAGCAGTCCTAGCGGGACAAGCTCCTACAATGAGCAGTTCTTC. Translation: CASSPSGTSSYNEQFF. The V gene is TRBV27, the J gene TRBJ2-1, with 9 bases identical to TRBD2. Germline trimming cut 5 bases from V and 0 bases from J; bases unmatched to any gene: 5. The CDR3 consists of 16 residues. CDR1 is MNHEY, CDR2 SMNVEV, per germline (reference sequence).

The V call is TRBV7-3, the J call TRBJ2-1; 8 bases line up with TRBD2. The CDR3 runs to 18 residues. Germline CDR1 reads SGHTA; CDR2 reads FQGTGA. Unmatched junction bases numbered 15, after V lost 2 bases and J lost 6 bases. CDR3 nucleotide sequence: TGTGCCAGCAGCTTATTGGGCGGGGTAGCGGGAAATTTCAATGAGCAGTTCTTC. Its protein product is CASSLLGGVAGNFNEQFF.